Listed below are T cell receptor beta chains from one sample, sequenced in a study of cytomegalovirus exposure and HLA in healthy donors. Here immunoSEQ multiplex PCR was the method, and the copy in TCRdb shows in-frame clones only, minus some. The table shows 190,000 or so clones, with roughly four fifths occurring only once. The sequenced sample consisted of PBMCs. The receptors originated from a man aged 50-60 years in good health and CMV-seronegative. Both conserved end residues are part of each CDR3. The D gene is left open where the match is weak. Expanded clones get a size class; other rows say once, few or many, or leave the size out.

>once|TRBV5-3|TRBJ2-7|TRBD2
TGTGCCAGAAGCGCGTACCAGCGGGAGCCGCACCCCGGGTTCTACGAGCAGTACTTC
CARSAYQREPHPGFYEQYF
>.|TRBV7-6|TRBJ1-1|.
TGTGCCAGCAAACAGTTCGGATTGGACACTGAAGCTTTCTTT
CASKQFGLDTEAFF
>.|TRBV11-2|TRBJ2-1|TRBD2
TGTGCCAGCAGCTCGACAGCGGGAGGGAGGGGTGAGCAGTTCTTC
CASSSTAGGRGEQFF
>once|TRBV7-2|TRBJ2-7|.
TGTGCCAGCAGCTTAGGGAGCAGCGAGACCTACGAGCAGTACTTC
CASSLGSSETYEQYF
>once|TRBV7-2|TRBJ1-4|TRBD1
TGTGCCAGCAGCTTAGCTCCGGATCGGGACAGTAATGAAAAACTGTTTTTT
CASSLAPDRDSNEKLFF
>.|TRBV6-6|TRBJ2-7|TRBD1
TGTGCCAGCAGCCGCCCCGGGACAGGGGATAACGAGCAGTACTTC
CASSRPGTGDNEQYF
>.|TRBV2|TRBJ2-5|TRBD1
TGTGCCAGCAGTGGGGGGACAGGAGAGACCCAGTACTTC
CASSGGTGETQYF
>.|TRBV7-3|TRBJ2-6|.
TGTGCCAGCAGCCCTCCTGGGGCCAACGTCCTGACTTTC
CASSPPGANVLTF
>few|TRBV6-6|TRBJ2-5|.
TGTGCCAGCAGCACAAACAGGGGGGGAGAGACCCAGTACTTC
CASSTNRGGETQYF
>.|TRBV10-3|TRBJ1-1|TRBD1
TGTGCCATCAGAGCAAGCGTCAGGGGGCAAGGGACTGAAGCTTTCTTT
CAIRASVRGQGTEAFF
>.|TRBV12-5|TRBJ1-1|.
TGTGCTAGTGGTTTGGGGCAGGGGAACACTGAAGCTTTCTTT
CASGLGQGNTEAFF
>.|TRBV7-2|TRBJ2-2|TRBD2
TGTGCCAGCAGCTTTACAGCGGGATTGGGCACCGGGGAGCTGTTTTTT
CASSFTAGLGTGELFF
>.|TRBV5-1|TRBJ1-2|TRBD1
TGCGCCAGCAGCCCGGGGACAGGGGGTTCTAATGGCTACACCTTC
CASSPGTGGSNGYTF
>few|TRBV6-6|TRBJ2-1|TRBD2
TGTGCCAGCAGCCAAGCCGGGACTAGCGGGAAGTATGAGCAGTTCTTC
CASSQAGTSGKYEQFF
>few|TRBV18|TRBJ2-7|TRBD2
TGTGCCAGCTCTCACCAGTCTAGCGGGAGAGACGAGCAGTACTTC
CASSHQSSGRDEQYF
>.|TRBV11-3|TRBJ2-1|.
TGTGCCAGCAGCGGCCCCACGGGTTACAATGAGCAGTTCTTC
CASSGPTGYNEQFF
>few|TRBV19|TRBJ2-7|.
TGTGCCAGTAGTAGTCAGGGTAATAACTACGAGCAGTACTTC
CASSSQGNNYEQYF
>.|TRBV9|TRBJ2-2|TRBD2
TGTGCCAGCAGCGTAGTCGCTAGCGGTTACACCGGGGAGCTGTTTTTT
CASSVVASGYTGELFF
>.|TRBV5-1|TRBJ1-5|.
TGCGCCAGCATACAACAGGGAGGGCTAATCAATCAGCCCCAGCATTTT
CASIQQGGLINQPQHF
>.|TRBV18|TRBJ2-5|TRBD1
TGTGCCAGCTCACCTGGACAGGGGGGAGAGACCCAGTACTTC
CASSPGQGGETQYF
>.|TRBV28|TRBJ1-1|.
TGTGCCAGCACTATCGGAGGAGGCACTGAAGCTTTCTTT
CASTIGGGTEAFF
>.|TRBV7-9|TRBJ2-7|.
TGTGCCAGCACCGCACCCCGGGGTAGCTCCTACGAGCAGTACTTC
CASTAPRGSSYEQYF
>few|TRBV6-5|TRBJ2-7|.
TGTGCCAGCAAGGCAGGAATCTACGAGCAGTACTTC
CASKAGIYEQYF
>.|TRBV19|TRBJ2-7|.
TGTGCCAGTAGTATAATGTCAGGGCGGGAGCAGTACTTC
CASSIMSGREQYF
>.|TRBV10-3|TRBJ1-2|.
TGTGCCATCGGGGCTTATATATACGGCTACACCTTC
CAIGAYIYGYTF
>once|TRBV7-2|TRBJ1-1|TRBD1
TGTGCCAGCAGCTTGGTATACACAGGGACAGCGAACACTGAAGCTTTCTTT
CASSLVYTGTANTEAFF
>.|TRBV30|TRBJ1-1|TRBD1
TGTGCCTGGAGTTCCGGGACAGGGAACACTGAAGCTTTCTTT
CAWSSGTGNTEAFF
>.|TRBV7-8|TRBJ1-2|TRBD1
TGTGCCAGCAGCTTAGACAGGGGAGGCTACACCTTC
CASSLDRGGYTF
>.|TRBV5-1|TRBJ2-2|TRBD1
TGCGCCAGCTCAACAGGGGGCGCGGGCGGGGAGCTGTTTTTT
CASSTGGAGGELFF
>.|TRBV4-2|TRBJ2-3|TRBD2
TGTGCCAGCAGCCAAGCAGGGGCGGGGGGGCCGGGTGGCACAGATACGCAGTATTTT
CASSQAGAGGPGGTDTQYF
>.|TRBV27|TRBJ2-7|.
TGTGCCAGCAGCCGCCCGGACAGCGCACTTCTAAAGGAGCAGTACTTC
CASSRPDSALLKEQYF
>.|TRBV7-2|TRBJ1-2|.
TGTGCCAGCAGCACCGACAGGAGAGCTAACTATGGCTACACCTTC
CASSTDRRANYGYTF
>.|TRBV30|TRBJ1-5|TRBD1
TGTGCCTGGAGTCTCGCTCGCGGGACAGGGGATCAGCCCCAGCATTTT
CAWSLARGTGDQPQHF
>.|TRBV30|TRBJ2-7|.
TGTGCCTGGAGTATAATCCGGGAGCAGTACTTC
CAWSIIREQYF
>.|TRBV25-1|TRBJ2-5|TRBD2
TGTGCCAGCAGCGAAATGCCCACTAGCGGGAGAGGGGAGACCCAGTACTTC
CASSEMPTSGRGETQYF
>.|TRBV14|TRBJ2-3|.
TGTGCCAGCAGCCAACCTTCTTTCACAGATACGCAGTATTTT
CASSQPSFTDTQYF
>.|TRBV28|TRBJ2-7|TRBD1
TGTGCCAGCAGTCCTACTTCAGGGGGAGCCTACGAGCAGTACTTC
CASSPTSGGAYEQYF
>.|TRBV19|TRBJ1-1|TRBD1
TGTGCCAGTAGTTACCACCCCGGACAGGGGGAGGAGAGCACTGAAGCTTTCTTT
CASSYHPGQGEESTEAFF
>.|TRBV29-1|TRBJ1-2|.
TGCAGCGTTTCCGGGGGGAACCTCTATGGCTACACCTTC
CSVSGGNLYGYTF
>.|TRBV7-7|TRBJ2-3|.
TGTGCTAGCAGCCGAGGGCTCAGGGGCGGCACAGATACGCAGTATTTT
CASSRGLRGGTDTQYF
>.|TRBV19|TRBJ2-7|TRBD2
TGTGCCAGTAGTATACAGGGGGGGACTAGCCACTACGAGCAGTACTTC
CASSIQGGTSHYEQYF
>.|TRBV19|TRBJ2-7|TRBD1
TGTGCCAGTAGTGGCCGGGACAGGGGTCTTAGGGAGCAGTACTTC
CASSGRDRGLREQYF
>.|TRBV7-2|TRBJ2-2|.
TGTGCCAGCAGCTTAGCAGGGGACACCGGGGAGCTGTTTTTT
CASSLAGDTGELFF
>once|TRBV19|TRBJ2-1|TRBD2
TGTGCCAGTACTTTAGGACTAGCGGGGGTGCATGAGCAGTTCTTC
CASTLGLAGVHEQFF
>.|TRBV13|TRBJ2-7|TRBD1
TGTGCCAGCAGCCGACAGGGGGCCTACGAGCAGTACTTC
CASSRQGAYEQYF
>.|TRBV10-3|TRBJ2-3|.
TGTGCCATCAGTGAGGGCAGGCAAACAGATACGCAGTATTTT
CAISEGRQTDTQYF
>.|TRBV5-1|TRBJ2-2|TRBD2
TGCGCCAGCAGCCTGAGAAGCGGGGCGAACACCGGGGAGCTGTTTTTT
CASSLRSGANTGELFF
>.|TRBV28|TRBJ2-1|TRBD1
TGTGCCAGCACCACCTCTCAGGGGGCAGGGCTTTACAATGAGCAGTTCTTC
CASTTSQGAGLYNEQFF
>.|TRBV7-2|TRBJ1-2|.
TGTGCCAGCAGCGCCGCGGGGGTGGGCTATGGCTACACCTTC
CASSAAGVGYGYTF
>.|TRBV7-6|TRBJ2-3|.
TGTGCCAGCAGCTCGGGCACAGATACGCAGTATTTT
CASSSGTDTQYF
>.|TRBV6-5|TRBJ2-2|TRBD2
TGTGCCAGCAGTTATAGCGGGGTTAGGACCGGGGAGCTGTTTTTT
CASSYSGVRTGELFF
>.|TRBV6-5|TRBJ2-2|.
TGTGCCGGCGGACAGACAAACACCGGGGAGCTGTTTTTT
CAGGQTNTGELFF
>.|TRBV6-5|TRBJ1-4|.
TGTGCCAGCAGTTACGGTCCGGGAATAAATGAAAAACTGTTTTTT
CASSYGPGINEKLFF
>.|TRBV7-9|TRBJ2-1|TRBD2
TGTGCCAGCAGCCGGACTAGCGGGGGGTACAATGAGCAGTTCTTC
CASSRTSGGYNEQFF
>few|TRBV6-1|TRBJ1-1|.
TGTGCCAGCAGTGAAGCGGGAGCCTTTAACACTGAAGCTTTCTTT
CASSEAGAFNTEAFF